Below, one T cell receptor (beta chain) is given with its context. This record belongs to a study of blood T cell repertoires in COVID-19. Study context: Samples of COVID-19 (acute and convalescent) were obtained from the United States, Italy and Spain.

Germline loops: CDR1 MNHEY, CDR2 SVGEGT. Trimming took 4 bases from V and 2 from J; bases not matched to a gene: 12. The CDR3 sequence is 17 residues long. As handled by the study authors: Scientists estimated how many nucleated cells there were by amplifying reference gene primers. Assay used: immunoSEQ multiplex PCR; TCRdb lists only in-frame clones, some missing. D and trimming come from the DNA, and the V and J calls and clone size come from that table. The data hold about 170,000 clones, with roughly four fifths observed a single time. The source of this sequence is a woman of 80 years or more with acute or convalescent COVID-19. The source material was peripheral blood. The rearrangement links TRBV6-2 or TRBV6-3 to TRBJ2-3, with 7 positions matching TRBD1. The CDR3 DNA reads as TGTGCCAGCAGTTTTTCGGCGGACAGGAGCTTCACAGATACGCAGTATTTT. Its protein is CASSFSADRSFTDTQYF.